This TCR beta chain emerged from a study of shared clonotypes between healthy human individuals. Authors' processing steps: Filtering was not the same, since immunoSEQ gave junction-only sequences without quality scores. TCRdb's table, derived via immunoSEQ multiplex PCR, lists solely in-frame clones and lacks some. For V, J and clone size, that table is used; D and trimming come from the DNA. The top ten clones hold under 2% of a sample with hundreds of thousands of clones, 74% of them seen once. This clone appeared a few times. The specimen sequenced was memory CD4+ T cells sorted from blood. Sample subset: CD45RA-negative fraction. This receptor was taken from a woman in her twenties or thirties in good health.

The CDR3 region has the DNA TGTGCCAGCAGTAACCGGGACAGCGTCATGAGCTCCTATAATTCACCCCTCCACTTT. It specifies CASSNRDSVMSSYNSPLHF. V is TRBV6-4 and J is TRBJ1-6; 7 bases fit TRBD1. Unmatched junction bases numbered 13, after V lost 5 bases and J lost 0 bases. The germline gives CDR1 MRHNA, CDR2 SNTAGT. The length of the CDR3 is 19 residues.